This entry features one T cell receptor (beta chain) sequence. This clonotype showed up many times. No cognate antigen has been identified for it. The sample holds no much larger clone one base away, and base qualities are not on file. The sample originates from a study of T cells in Graves' hyperthyroidism and ophthalmopathy (dated by TCRdb to between 2017 and 2020). Background for the entire study: Peripheral blood was sampled at the time of initial diagnosis, prior to any treatment. For training and testing, the 110 or so patients in the discovery cohort were randomly divided in a 7:3 ratio. Once sampling was done, hyperthyroidism patients were given methimazole at a starting dose of 30 mg daily, whereas ophthalmopathy patients were given high-dose intravenous methylprednisolone. Whether ophthalmopathy could be predicted prospectively was tested in an independent validation cohort made up of 18 to 20 hyperthyroidism patients plus 17 patients who later progressed to ophthalmopathy. The paper describes TCR Vbeta CDR3 sequencing of around 130 peripheral blood samples, made up of 43 ophthalmopathy patients, 70 to 75 hyperthyroidism patients and roughly 17 progressor patients. To identify distinguishing TCR V-J signatures, a discovery cohort of 95 to 100 patients was used, comprising 43 with Graves' ophthalmopathy and around 57 with stable Graves' hyperthyroidism. In addition, the study compared T-cell repertoires in thyroid tissue and in blood from roughly six Graves' hyperthyroidism patients. Here is what the overall study found, with its caveats: A model built on a 13 V-J signature distinguished ophthalmopathy from stable hyperthyroidism, reaching 85% to 90% sensitivity and about 81% specificity in cross-validation and 80%/75% in testing. In validation, progression to ophthalmopathy was predicted by the model with 70% to 71% sensitivity and 72% to 80% specificity, a median of roughly six months before onset. Sample size was not statistically predetermined, and blinding of investigators to group allocation was not performed. Most expanded thyroid clonotypes (frequency above 0.001) were also detected in blood, a finding suggesting that blood repertoires may reflect thyroid immune responses.

Moderately to severely active disease, a Clinical Activity Score of at least 3, a NOSPECS grade of at least 4, and a duration under 3 months were present in ophthalmopathy patients. Exclusion was applied to patients with uncontrolled infections, other autoimmune diseases, pregnancy or lactation. Diagnoses were established on the basis of clinical symptoms, serum thyroxine and TRAb, thyroid ultrasound, and orbital computed tomography. PBMCs were separated from about 10 ml of fresh peripheral blood using Ficoll-Paque density gradient centrifugation. Total RNA was extracted using Trizol reagent, and RNA quality was assessed on an Agilent 2100 Bioanalyzer. Amplification of TCR beta CDR3 regions was carried out from RNA transcripts. For the first round of RT-PCR on the TCR CDR3, the HTBI primer set was used together with the Qiagen OneStep RT-PCR kit. A second multiplex PCR round built the libraries, followed by size selection and purification. Libraries were sequenced paired-end with 100 bp reads on an Illumina HiSeq2000. Processing in the source paper ran as follows. Raw data were processed with SOAPnuke, discarding reads with adapters, uncalled bases, mean Phred below 15, or no exact constant-primer or identifier match. COPE v1.2.5 was used to merge the high-quality paired reads, and each unique nucleotide sequence was defined as a clonotype. MiTCR v1.1 was used to align the clonotypes against IMGT TRBV, TRBD and TRBJ reference segments. Analysis was restricted to V-J combinations with a frequency above 0.0001, which covered about 99% of repertoires. The TCS score was defined as F50 (clonal expansion) divided by E x V (chaos), with BLOSUM62-based TCRdist calculated between CDR3 peptides within each V-J. Welch's t-statistics and random forest reduced roughly 530 V-J features to roughly 13, which were used in a naive Bayes classifier (R e1071). TCRdb trimmed the raw reads at Q25, called clones with MiXCR and kept productive beta chains. Every entry covers one CDR3 protein and lists the most common genes and DNA from its rows. The V and J calls follow TCRdb's processing rather than the paper's. The sample profile shows 250,000 to 300,000 distinct CDR3 sequences; around 15% of them were found once. The biggest ten clones account for about 50% of the sample.

A distance of 8 bases separates the germline ends of V and J, which lose 9 bases and 1 base respectively. Via the germline V gene, CDR1 is KGHDR and CDR2 SFDVKD. Inclusive of the bounding cysteine and phenylalanine, the CDR3 is 12 residues long. Solely the CDR3 DNA is kept, with 36 bases framed from the first base. Sequencing was performed on blood. The V and J genes are TRBV24-1 and TRBJ2-5; TRBD2 is possibly the D segment (5 matching bases). This receptor was identified in a woman in her sixties or seventies with Graves' ophthalmopathy. The DNA reads TGTGCCACCGGCCGGGGCCAAGAGACCCAGTACTTC. It translates as CATGRGQETQYF.